The 27 T cell receptor beta chains in this list originate from one sample, sequenced in a study of tumor and adjacent non-tumor tissue in lung cancer. No cell sorting was done before RNA was extracted from the tissue. More than 3 cm separated this lung sample from the edge of the tumor. The library came from three nested PCR rounds adapted from ARM-PCR protocols. TCRdb recomputed calls from the multiplex PCR reads with MiXCR, one row per CDR3 protein. The sample includes 90,000 to 100,000 distinct CDR3 sequences, more than 80% of them seen just once. Sequencing input: distant non-tumor lung tissue. These receptors all come from a man aged 60-69 years with small cell lung cancer.

Regarding this clonotype: In this CDR3 the conserved last residue, phenylalanine or tryptophan, is missing, so a read error is likely. The chain combines TRBV12-3 or TRBV12-4 with TRBJ1-4, with TRBD1 matching 7 bases. This CDR3 comprises 13 residues. CDR3 sequence (DNA): TGTGCCAGCAGACAGGGGAACGGGGAAAAGCTGTTTATT. It yields the protein CASRQGNGEKLFI.

Concerning this clonotype: One end of the junction does not line up with germline, which may come from a read error. The chain is built from TRBV6-6 and TRBJ2-1, with 8 bases identical to TRBD2. Germline-derived CDR1 and CDR2 are MNHNY and SVGAGI (reference sequence). The CDR3 runs 19 residues. CDR3 in amino acids: CASTPGAGRCGRTYNEQLF. The CDR3 nucleotides are TGTGCCAGCACCCCCGGGGCAGGGCGGTGCGGGAGGACCTACAATGAGCAGTTGTTC.

As to this clonotype: The CDR3 ends on some other residue instead of the conserved phenylalanine or tryptophan, so this is likely a read error. The chain joins TRBV14 to TRBJ2-1; 7 bases match TRBD1. Germline V lookup: CDR1 SGHDN, CDR2 FVKESK. The CDR3 runs to 15 residues. This chain's CDR3 is CNSSTRQGSYNEQFL. DNA for the CDR3: TGTAACAGCAGCACCCGACAGGGCTCCTACAATGAGCAGTTCTTG.

Concerning this clonotype: The junction departs from the called germline gene at one end, perhaps through a read error. The CDR3 region is CASTTTGLGEQFF. CDR3 sequence (DNA): TGTGCAAGCACTACCACAGGGCTAGGTGAGCAGTTCTTC. J is TRBJ2-1 and V is TRBV28; perhaps TRBD1 as D (6 bases). The CDR3 is 13 residues long. Germline V gives CDR1 MDHEN, CDR2 SYDVKM.

This rearrangement joins TRBV29-1 to TRBJ2-3; 8 nucleotides match TRBD2. Trimming removed 7 bases from V and 2 bases from J; junction bases left unmatched: 14. CDR1 SQVTM and CDR2 ANQGSEA come from the germline V gene. The CDR3 sequence is 16 residues long. The CDR3 coding sequence is TGCAGCGCGGAAGGGAGCGGGAGTATTAACACAGATACGCAGTATTTT. Translated, it gives CSAEGSGSINTDTQYF.

CDR3 sequence (DNA): TGCAGCGTTGGCCTGCCTATGAACACTGAAGCTTTCTTT. Its translation is CSVGLPMNTEAFF. J is TRBJ1-1 and V is TRBV29-1; D gene uncertain. The germline gives CDR1 SQVTM, CDR2 ANQGSEA. V lost 4 bases and J lost 0, with 9 bases in between. The CDR3 sequence is 13 residues long. Filled out from reference TRBV29-1 and TRBJ1-1, the complete variable domain reads SAVISQKPSRDICQRGTSLTIQCQVDSQVTMMFWYRQQPGQSLTLIATANQGSEATYESGFVIDKFPISRPNLTFSTLTVSNMSPEDSSIYLCSVGLPMNTEAFFGQGTRLTVV.

This sequence joins TRBV5-1 and TRBJ2-3; D possibly corresponds to TRBD1 (5 bases). CDR1 is SGHRS and CDR2 is YFSETQ in the germline V gene. The CDR3 loop spans 15 amino acids. The V and J ends lost 2 bases and 4 bases respectively, with 14 bases between them. CDR3 region: CASSFVKGRSDTQYF. For the CDR3, the DNA is TGCGCCAGCAGCTTCGTGAAGGGGCGCTCAGATACGCAGTATTTT.

Remarks on this clonotype: A much larger clone differs from this one at a single base, so this may be a read error. The rearrangement links TRBV2 to TRBJ1-5, with D maybe TRBD1 (5 bases). The V gene's germline CDR1 is SNHLY and CDR2 FYNNEI. The CDR3 runs 13 residues. The CDR3 region is CTSSDSGGQPQHF. The CDR3 coding sequence is TGTACCAGCAGTGATTCGGGGGGGCAGCCCCAGCATTTT.

To note about this clonotype: Given the absence of the conserved phenylalanine or tryptophan at the CDR3 end, a read error is likely. The rearrangement uses TRBV11-2 and TRBJ2-1; D possibly corresponds to TRBD2 (5 bases). The CDR3 totals 13 residues. CDR1 and CDR2 from the germline V gene are SGHAT and FQNNGV. For the CDR3, the DNA is TGTGCTAGCAGCTTAGAGGGTTTCAGTGAGCAGTTCCTC. This sequence encodes CASSLEGFSEQFL.

Concerning this clonotype itself: A junction end diverges from the germline sequence, so it may reflect a read error. This chain connects TRBV10-1 to TRBJ1-6, with D hard to call. This CDR3 spans 16 amino acids. The V gene's germline CDR1 is WNHNN and CDR2 SYGVQD (reference sequence). CDR3 bases: TGTGCCAGCAGTGAGTCCAACCCCGACTATAATTCACCCCTCCACTTT. Its protein is CASSESNPDYNSPLHF.

About this clonotype itself: Its ends do not fully match the called genes, so a read error is possible. The genes are TRBV12-5 and TRBJ2-4, with 7 positions matching TRBD1. This CDR3 spans 20 amino acids. The germline V gene has CDR1 LGHNT and CDR2 FRNRAP. CDR3 sequence reads: CATGLGRVKTGTFAKNIQYF. DNA for the CDR3: TGTGCTACTGGTTTGGGCCGTGTTAAGACAGGGACGTTCGCCAAAAACATTCAGTATTTC.

As for this clonotype: An end of the junction differs from the germline gene, which may be a read error. The rearrangement uses TRBV11-2 and TRBJ2-3; possibly TRBD1 for D (6 bases). Germline CDR1 reads SGHAT; CDR2 reads FQNNGV. The CDR3 covers 13 residues. The CDR3 sequence: CASNLDWTDMQYF. The CDR3 bases are TGTGCAAGCAACTTAGACTGGACAGATATGCAGTATTTT.

As concerns this clonotype: An end of the junction does not agree with germline; a read error may underlie this. This chain uses TRBV10-2 with TRBJ1-2; no clear D. Germline V gene sequence: CDR1 WSHSY, CDR2 SAAADI. The CDR3 length is 15 residues. The CDR3 region is CTSSDSRRSNYGYTF. CDR3 DNA sequence: TGCACCAGCAGTGATTCTCGGCGGTCTAACTATGGCTACACCTTC.

As to this clonotype: The germline gene is not matched at one end of the junction; a read error may be the cause. The chain joins TRBV19 to TRBJ1-6, with 8 bases that match TRBD1. This CDR3 spans 15 amino acids. CDR1 is LNHDA and CDR2 is SQIVND in the germline V gene (reference sequence). CDR3 protein: CASTRDRCIYSPLHF. CDR3 sequence (DNA): TGTGCCAGTACCCGGGACAGGTGCATTTATTCGCCCCTCCACTTT.

The table lists this clonotype with many counts. The chain employs TRBV6-6 and TRBJ1-1; tentatively, D is TRBD1 (5 bases). This CDR3 has 13 amino acids. Trimming shortened V by 4 bases and J by 7 bases, and 13 bases separated the two germline ends. CDR1 and CDR2 from the germline V gene are MNHNY and SVGAGI (reference sequence). CDR3 residues: CASSSPDSFEAFF. As DNA, the CDR3 is TGTGCCAGCAGTTCCCCCGACAGCTTTGAAGCTTTCTTT.

This clonotype was recorded many times. The chain links TRBV6-6 to TRBJ1-5; D is unresolved. Trimming stripped 4 bases from V and 0 bases from J, with 10 bases between. CDR1 MNHNY and CDR2 SVGAGI come from the germline V gene (reference sequence). This CDR3 has 15 amino acids. DNA for the CDR3: TGTGCCAGCAGTTTGGCGGTCGATAGCAATCAGCCCCAGCATTTT. Protein product: CASSLAVDSNQPQHF.

This clonotype showed up just once. This could be a read error, since a much larger clone is one nucleotide away. This chain joins TRBV20-1 and TRBJ2-5; 11 bases match TRBD2. Germline V gene sequence: CDR1 DFQATT, CDR2 SNEGSKA (reference sequence). CDR3 length: 14 amino acids. Written as DNA, the CDR3 is TGCAGTGCCACCCTAGCGGGAGGAAAAGAGACCCAGCACTTC. Encoded protein: CSATLAGGKETQHF.

Of note for this clonotype: Lacking the conserved final phenylalanine or tryptophan, this CDR3 likely reflects a read error. The rearrangement links TRBV11-2 to TRBJ2-3; D remains unclear. Germline-derived CDR1 and CDR2 are SGHAT and FQNNGV. V was trimmed by 4 bases and J by 11 bases, leaving 19 bases between them. This CDR3 spans 14 amino acids. The CDR3 loop reads CASSSYRIANMQYY. CDR3 nucleotide sequence: TGTGCCAGCAGCTCTTACCGGATAGCCAATATGCAGTATTAT.

For this clonotype: Germline is not matched at one junction end, which may reflect a read error. This chain uses TRBV11-2 with TRBJ2-1, with 11 bases aligning to TRBD2. This CDR3 has 16 residues. The V gene's germline CDR1 is SGHAT and CDR2 FQNNGV. This CDR3 is CVSSLSLLAGDNEQFF. In nucleotides, the CDR3 is TGTGTCAGCAGCTTATCTTTACTAGCGGGAGACAATGAGCAGTTCTTC.

As to this clonotype: A much larger clone differs from this one at a single base, so this may be a read error. J is TRBJ1-1 and V is TRBV2, with unresolved D. The CDR3 is 11 residues long. CDR1 and CDR2 from the germline V gene are SNHLY and FYNNEI. CDR3 coding DNA: TGTGCCAGCAGTTTAACGACTGAAGCTCTCTTT. Protein product: CASSLTTEALF.

To note about this clonotype: In this CDR3 the conserved last residue, phenylalanine or tryptophan, is missing, so a read error is likely. The chain recombines TRBV4-1 with TRBJ2-1; TRBD2 aligns across 7 bases. There are 16 residues in the CDR3. V dropped 0 bases and J dropped 2; count of bases not matched to a gene: 4. The germline gives CDR1 MGHRA, CDR2 YSYEKL. This CDR3 reads CASSQDAGAPYNEQFL. CDR3 in DNA: TGCGCCAGCAGCCAAGACGCGGGAGCACCCTACAATGAGCAGTTCTTA.

Concerning this clonotype: One base away lies a much larger clone, so this may be a sequencing read error. This sequence joins TRBV7-9 and TRBJ1-5; TRBD1 matches at 9 bases. CDR3 length equals 12 residues. The V gene's germline CDR1 is SEHNR and CDR2 FQNEAQ (reference sequence). In DNA, the CDR3 is TGTGCCAACAGCCGGACAGGGGAACCCCAGCATTTT. Translated, it gives CANSRTGEPQHF.

With respect to this clonotype: One end of the junction is discordant with germline, which a read error may explain. The genes are TRBV29-1 and TRBJ1-2, with 9 nucleotides matching TRBD1. The CDR3 length is 14 residues. Germline CDR1 SQVTM, CDR2 ANQGSEA. The CDR3, as DNA: TGCAGCGTTGTGACAGGGGGATTAGGCTATGACTACACCTTC. This sequence encodes CSVVTGGLGYDYTF.

A word on this clonotype: Its ends do not fully match the called genes, so a read error is possible. The chain carries TRBV4-1 and TRBJ2-7, with D possibly being TRBD1 (5 bases). Per the germline V gene, CDR1 is MGHRA and CDR2 is YSYEKL. This CDR3 contains 13 residues. Here the CDR3 DNA reads TGCGCCAATATTTTCGACAGACTCTACGAGCAGTATTTC. This encodes CANIFDRLYEQYF.

This clonotype was detected many times. The CDR3, as DNA: TGTGCCAGCTTCCGGGCCGAAAGTGAGCAGTTCTTC. Its protein is CASFRAESEQFF. The chain combines TRBV12-3 or TRBV12-4 with TRBJ2-1, with no clear D. The CDR3 sequence is 12 residues long. Trimming pared 8 bases from V and 9 bases from J, leaving 14 bases between.

In the case of this clonotype: At one boundary the junction diverges from the germline segment, which might be a read error. This chain links TRBV12-3 or TRBV12-4 with TRBJ2-2; 13 positions match TRBD2. The CDR3 spans 16 residues. The CDR3, as DNA: TGTGCCATCAGCCGGACTAGCGGGAGACAGACCGGGGAGCTATTTTTT. Its translation: CAISRTSGRQTGELFF.

The rearrangement links TRBV29-1 to TRBJ2-1, with 7 bases lining up with TRBD2. Germline V gene data show CDR1 as SQVTM and CDR2 as ANQGSEA. The CDR3 is 12 amino acids. CDR3 protein: CIIEDAGDEQFF. CDR3 DNA: TGCATCATTGAAGACGCGGGAGACGAGCAGTTCTTC.